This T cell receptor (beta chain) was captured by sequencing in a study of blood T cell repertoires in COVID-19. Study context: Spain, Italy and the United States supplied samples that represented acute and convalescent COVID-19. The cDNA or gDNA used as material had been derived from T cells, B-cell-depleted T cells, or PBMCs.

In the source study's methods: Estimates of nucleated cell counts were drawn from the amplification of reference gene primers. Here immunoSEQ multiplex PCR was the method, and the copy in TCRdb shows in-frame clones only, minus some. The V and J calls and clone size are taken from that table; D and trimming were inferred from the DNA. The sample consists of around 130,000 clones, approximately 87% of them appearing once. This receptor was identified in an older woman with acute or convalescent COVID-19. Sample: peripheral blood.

The CDR3 bases are TGTGCCAGCAGCCTGAGCGGGAGTAGCAATGAGCAGTTCTTC. Protein sequence: CASSLSGSSNEQFF. The chain links TRBV5-6 to TRBJ2-1, with TRBD2 matching 8 bases. The CDR3 contains 14 residues. Germline-derived CDR1 and CDR2 are SGHDT and YYEEEE. Trimming removed 4 bases from V and 6 bases from J; junction bases left unmatched: 6.